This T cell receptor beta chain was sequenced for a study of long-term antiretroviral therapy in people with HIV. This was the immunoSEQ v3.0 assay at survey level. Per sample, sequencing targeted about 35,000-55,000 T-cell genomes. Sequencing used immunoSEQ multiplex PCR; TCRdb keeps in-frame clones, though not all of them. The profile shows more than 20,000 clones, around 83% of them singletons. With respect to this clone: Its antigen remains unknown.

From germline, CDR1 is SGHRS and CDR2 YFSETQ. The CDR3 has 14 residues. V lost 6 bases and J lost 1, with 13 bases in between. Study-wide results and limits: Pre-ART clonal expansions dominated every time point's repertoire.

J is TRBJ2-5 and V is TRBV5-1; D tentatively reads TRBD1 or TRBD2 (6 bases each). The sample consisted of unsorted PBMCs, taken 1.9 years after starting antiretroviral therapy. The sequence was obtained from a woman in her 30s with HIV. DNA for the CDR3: TGCGCCAGCAATCGGGGGCAGAGCCAAGAGACCCAGTACTTC. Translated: CASNRGQSQETQYF.